One TCR beta chain is described in this entry. The data belong to a study of graft-versus-host responses after intestinal transplantation. Repertoires were generated with immunoSEQ multiplex PCR, while TCRdb's copy carries only in-frame clones and drops some. The table shows about 20,000 clones, with more than 85% occurring only once. The V and J ends lost 1 base and 3 bases, in that order; junction bases with no gene match: 3. The CDR3 totals 15 residues. The germline gives CDR1 SGHVS, CDR2 FNYEAQ. The chain couples TRBV7-6 to TRBJ2-1, with 7 bases that match TRBD1. The material was PBMCs, obtained 23 days after intestinal transplant. The sequence was obtained from a human patient who received an intestinal transplant, so some T cells may come from the graft donor. The CDR3 sequence: CASSLGTGDYNEQFF. In DNA form, the CDR3 reads TGTGCCAGCAGCTTAGGTACAGGGGACTACAATGAGCAGTTCTTC. The full variable domain, rest sourced from reference TRBV7-6 and TRBJ2-1, is GAGVSQSPRYKVTKRGQDVALRCDPISGHVSLYWYRQALGQGPEFLTYFNYEAQQDKSGLPNDRFSAERPEGSISTLTIQRTEQRDSAMYRCASSLGTGDYNEQFFGPGTRLTVL.